The TCR beta chain described here comes from a study of T cells in Graves' hyperthyroidism and ophthalmopathy. Across the whole study: Peripheral blood was secured at the point of initial diagnosis, before any treatment.

The study excluded patients with uncontrolled infection, other autoimmune disease, pregnancy or lactation. The source of the PBMCs was 10 ml of fresh peripheral blood. The V end was cut by 6 bases, the J end by 5 bases, with 19 bases between. The CDR3 contains 15 residues. Germline assignment: CDR1 MNHEY and CDR2 SMNVEV (reference sequence). The source material, RNA transcripts, was used to amplify TCR beta CDR3 regions. First-round RT-PCR targeting the TCR CDR3 was performed with the HTBI primer set. TCRdb used MiXCR to reprocess the multiplex PCR reads, holding one entry per CDR3 protein. Of 200,000 to 250,000 distinct CDR3 sequences in the sample, about 16% were seen once. This clonotype appeared many times.

This TCR came from a woman in her late teens or twenties with Graves' ophthalmopathy. The J gene is TRBJ1-2, the V gene TRBV27, with D tentatively TRBD1 (5 bases). Sample: blood. This CDR3 reads CASRPRRGRGYGYTF. For the CDR3, the DNA is TGTGCCAGCAGACCGCGACGGGGACGGGGGTATGGCTACACCTTC.